Listed below are T cell receptor beta chains from one sample, sequenced in a study of blood T cell repertoires in COVID-19. TCRdb keeps only in-frame clones here, not all; method: immunoSEQ multiplex PCR. The sample records 140,000 to 150,000 clones, more than 80% being singletons. Sequencing was carried out using peripheral blood. All receptors come from a woman aged 55-70 years with active COVID-19. CDR3s include the opening cysteine and the closing phenylalanine or tryptophan. The order of the fields is D gene, clone size, V gene, J gene, CDR3 protein, CDR3 DNA. A D gene is named only where the DNA matches it firmly. A clone size is listed for some rows: how often the clone was seen (once, few, many), or a class if it is expanded.

D gene: TRBD2
clone size: .
V gene: TRBV24-1
J gene: TRBJ2-7
CDR3 protein: CATSDLQGLAYF
CDR3 DNA: TGTGCCACCAGTGATTTGCAGGGACTAGCGTACTTC

D gene: TRBD2
clone size: few
V gene: TRBV28
J gene: TRBJ2-7
CDR3 protein: CASSLLSGRPAYPRYEQYF
CDR3 DNA: TGTGCCAGCAGTTTGCTAAGCGGGAGGCCAGCCTACCCCCGCTACGAGCAGTACTTC

D gene: TRBD2
clone size: .
V gene: TRBV5-1
J gene: TRBJ2-5
CDR3 protein: CASSFGGAQETQYF
CDR3 DNA: TGCGCCAGCAGCTTCGGGGGGGCCCAAGAGACCCAGTACTTC

D gene: TRBD1
clone size: .
V gene: TRBV24-1
J gene: TRBJ1-2
CDR3 protein: CATSDSGGRNYGYTF
CDR3 DNA: TGTGCCACCAGTGACTCAGGGGGCCGCAACTATGGCTACACCTTC

D gene: TRBD2
clone size: .
V gene: TRBV7-2
J gene: TRBJ2-5
CDR3 protein: CASSLGGRETQYF
CDR3 DNA: TGTGCCAGCAGCTTAGGCGGGAGGGAGACCCAGTACTTC

D gene: TRBD2
clone size: .
V gene: TRBV7-6
J gene: TRBJ2-3
CDR3 protein: CASSYKRERSSDTQYF
CDR3 DNA: TGTGCCAGCAGCTATAAGCGGGAAAGAAGTTCAGATACGCAGTATTTT

D gene: .
clone size: .
V gene: TRBV29-1
J gene: TRBJ1-1
CDR3 protein: CSVAAGNTEAFF
CDR3 DNA: TGCAGCGTTGCTGCAGGAAACACTGAAGCTTTCTTT

D gene: TRBD1
clone size: .
V gene: TRBV7-6
J gene: TRBJ2-7
CDR3 protein: CASSWGQVAEQYF
CDR3 DNA: TGTGCCAGCAGCTGGGGACAGGTGGCCGAGCAGTACTTC

D gene: .
clone size: .
V gene: TRBV3-1/TRBV3-2
J gene: TRBJ1-1
CDR3 protein: CASTRRGGIGNTEAFF
CDR3 DNA: TGTGCCAGCACCCGGAGGGGCGGGATTGGGAACACTGAAGCTTTCTTT

D gene: TRBD1
clone size: once
V gene: TRBV11-2
J gene: TRBJ2-3
CDR3 protein: CASSRDSGSLFEDTQYF
CDR3 DNA: TGTGCCAGTTCCCGGGACAGCGGTTCCCTATTCGAGGATACGCAGTATTTT

D gene: TRBD2
clone size: .
V gene: TRBV7-6
J gene: TRBJ2-2
CDR3 protein: CASSLPSGLTGELFF
CDR3 DNA: TGTGCCAGCAGCTTACCTAGCGGGTTGACCGGGGAGCTGTTTTTT

D gene: .
clone size: .
V gene: TRBV5-4
J gene: TRBJ2-3
CDR3 protein: CASSGAGRDSNTQYF
CDR3 DNA: TGTGCCAGCAGCGGGGCGGGGCGGGACTCGAATACGCAGTATTTT

D gene: .
clone size: .
V gene: TRBV6-1
J gene: TRBJ2-7
CDR3 protein: CASSEPGYRAYEQYF
CDR3 DNA: TGTGCCAGCAGTGAACCGGGATACAGGGCCTACGAGCAGTACTTC

D gene: .
clone size: .
V gene: TRBV23-1
J gene: TRBJ2-3
CDR3 protein: CASSQSSQGTDTQYF
CDR3 DNA: TGCGCCAGCAGTCAATCGTCCCAGGGCACAGATACGCAGTATTTT

D gene: TRBD1
clone size: .
V gene: TRBV19
J gene: TRBJ1-2
CDR3 protein: CASSLGQGANYGYTF
CDR3 DNA: TGTGCCAGTAGTCTCGGACAGGGAGCTAACTATGGCTACACCTTC

D gene: .
clone size: few
V gene: TRBV10-1
J gene: TRBJ1-3
CDR3 protein: CASNPRGSGNTIYF
CDR3 DNA: TGCGCCAGCAACCCCAGGGGATCGGGAAACACCATATATTTT

D gene: TRBD1
clone size: .
V gene: TRBV7-2
J gene: TRBJ2-7
CDR3 protein: CASSPSGGPYEQYF
CDR3 DNA: TGTGCCAGCAGCCCCTCAGGGGGCCCCTACGAGCAGTACTTC

D gene: .
clone size: .
V gene: TRBV6-5
J gene: TRBJ2-7
CDR3 protein: CASSTNRHYEQYF
CDR3 DNA: TGTGCCAGCAGTACAAACAGACACTACGAGCAGTACTTC

D gene: TRBD1
clone size: .
V gene: TRBV28
J gene: TRBJ2-5
CDR3 protein: CASIEQGEKETQYF
CDR3 DNA: TGTGCCAGCATCGAACAGGGGGAAAAAGAGACCCAGTACTTC

D gene: .
clone size: .
V gene: TRBV5-1
J gene: TRBJ2-1
CDR3 protein: CASSLATRDTEQFF
CDR3 DNA: TGCGCCAGCAGCTTGGCCACCCGGGACACAGAGCAGTTCTTC

D gene: TRBD1
clone size: .
V gene: TRBV6-6
J gene: TRBJ1-5
CDR3 protein: CASSAPGQGGNQPQHF
CDR3 DNA: TGTGCCAGCAGTGCCCCGGGACAGGGTGGCAATCAGCCCCAGCATTTT

D gene: .
clone size: .
V gene: TRBV9
J gene: TRBJ2-5
CDR3 protein: CASSVDGIETQYF
CDR3 DNA: TGTGCCAGCAGCGTAGACGGTATAGAGACCCAGTACTTC

D gene: .
clone size: .
V gene: TRBV11-2
J gene: TRBJ1-1
CDR3 protein: CASSQGSPEAFF
CDR3 DNA: TGTGCCAGCAGTCAGGGGTCCCCTGAAGCTTTCTTT

D gene: .
clone size: .
V gene: TRBV19
J gene: TRBJ1-1
CDR3 protein: CATLGRSPYRGGAFF
CDR3 DNA: TGTGCCACCCTGGGCCGGAGTCCTTACCGGGGTGGAGCTTTCTTT

D gene: .
clone size: once
V gene: TRBV5-5
J gene: TRBJ1-1
CDR3 protein: CASRLGGSATEAFF
CDR3 DNA: TGTGCCAGCCGATTGGGGGGCTCGGCCACTGAAGCTTTCTTT

D gene: .
clone size: .
V gene: TRBV6-5
J gene: TRBJ1-1
CDR3 protein: CASRDGQLNTEAFF
CDR3 DNA: TGTGCCAGCAGGGATGGACAGTTGAACACTGAAGCTTTCTTT

D gene: TRBD2
clone size: .
V gene: TRBV3-1/TRBV3-2
J gene: TRBJ2-1
CDR3 protein: CASSHRGRAYYNEQFF
CDR3 DNA: TGTGCCAGCAGCCACCGCGGGAGGGCCTACTACAATGAGCAGTTCTTC

D gene: .
clone size: .
V gene: TRBV5-1
J gene: TRBJ2-1
CDR3 protein: CASSSLSYNEQFF
CDR3 DNA: TGCGCCAGCAGCTCCCTCAGCTACAATGAGCAGTTCTTC

D gene: TRBD2
clone size: .
V gene: TRBV5-1
J gene: TRBJ2-7
CDR3 protein: CASSTGLAGGRTYEQYF
CDR3 DNA: TGCGCCAGCAGCACCGGACTAGCGGGAGGGAGGACCTACGAGCAGTACTTC

D gene: TRBD2
clone size: .
V gene: TRBV19
J gene: TRBJ2-3
CDR3 protein: CASSIGTSGSTDTQYF
CDR3 DNA: TGTGCCAGTAGTATAGGGACTAGCGGGAGTACAGATACGCAGTATTTT

D gene: TRBD1
clone size: once
V gene: TRBV28
J gene: TRBJ1-2
CDR3 protein: CASRKDRAGSSGYTF
CDR3 DNA: TGTGCCAGCAGAAAGGACAGGGCGGGATCTTCGGGCTACACCTTC

D gene: .
clone size: .
V gene: TRBV7-2
J gene: TRBJ2-3
CDR3 protein: CASSARGQGGRDTQYF
CDR3 DNA: TGTGCCAGCAGCGCGAGAGGACAGGGCGGGAGAGATACGCAGTATTTT

D gene: .
clone size: .
V gene: TRBV15
J gene: TRBJ1-1
CDR3 protein: CATSGPRADPRNTEAFF
CDR3 DNA: TGTGCCACCAGCGGGCCCAGGGCCGATCCACGGAACACTGAAGCTTTCTTT

D gene: TRBD1
clone size: .
V gene: TRBV4-2
J gene: TRBJ1-5
CDR3 protein: CASSPGDRDVQPQHF
CDR3 DNA: TGTGCCAGCAGCCCGGGGGACAGGGACGTTCAGCCCCAGCATTTT

D gene: TRBD2
clone size: .
V gene: TRBV7-3
J gene: TRBJ2-7
CDR3 protein: CASSLKRELPGLAALDEQYF
CDR3 DNA: TGTGCCAGCAGCTTAAAGAGGGAACTTCCGGGACTAGCGGCCCTGGACGAGCAGTACTTC

D gene: TRBD2
clone size: .
V gene: TRBV10-2
J gene: TRBJ2-2
CDR3 protein: CASRLAGGGTGELFF
CDR3 DNA: TGCGCCAGCAGACTAGCGGGAGGAGGGACCGGGGAGCTGTTTTTT

D gene: TRBD2
clone size: once
V gene: TRBV6-5
J gene: TRBJ2-7
CDR3 protein: CASSRDGTSAEQYF
CDR3 DNA: TGTGCCAGCAGTCGCGACGGGACTAGTGCCGAGCAGTACTTC

D gene: .
clone size: .
V gene: TRBV23-1
J gene: TRBJ2-1
CDR3 protein: CASSLPSPRVNEQFF
CDR3 DNA: TGCGCCAGCAGTCTCCCCTCTCCCCGGGTTAATGAGCAGTTCTTC

D gene: TRBD2
clone size: .
V gene: TRBV3-1/TRBV3-2
J gene: TRBJ2-3
CDR3 protein: CASSPRTRTDTQYF
CDR3 DNA: TGTGCCAGCAGCCCTCGGACTAGGACAGATACGCAGTATTTT

D gene: .
clone size: once
V gene: TRBV2
J gene: TRBJ1-4
CDR3 protein: CASSGGELFF
CDR3 DNA: TGTGCCAGCAGTGGGGGGGAACTGTTTTTT

D gene: .
clone size: .
V gene: TRBV7-9
J gene: TRBJ2-1
CDR3 protein: CASSLGTGLDEQFF
CDR3 DNA: TGTGCCAGCAGCTTAGGAACAGGGTTGGATGAGCAGTTCTTC

D gene: TRBD2
clone size: .
V gene: TRBV4-2
J gene: TRBJ2-6
CDR3 protein: CASSLGLENSGANVLTF
CDR3 DNA: TGTGCCAGCAGCCTAGGACTAGAGAATTCTGGGGCCAACGTCCTGACTTTC

D gene: .
clone size: .
V gene: TRBV9
J gene: TRBJ1-2
CDR3 protein: CASSQGSVDGYTF
CDR3 DNA: TGTGCCAGCAGCCAGGGATCGGTTGATGGCTACACCTTC

D gene: .
clone size: once
V gene: TRBV6-4
J gene: TRBJ1-5
CDR3 protein: CASSAEGGNQPQHF
CDR3 DNA: TGTGCCAGCAGCGCCGAGGGGGGCAATCAGCCCCAGCATTTT

D gene: .
clone size: .
V gene: TRBV7-9
J gene: TRBJ1-2
CDR3 protein: CASSLVSSVDYGYTF
CDR3 DNA: TGTGCCAGCAGCTTGGTGTCGTCGGTCGACTATGGCTACACCTTC

D gene: .
clone size: once
V gene: TRBV27
J gene: TRBJ2-2
CDR3 protein: CASSRQARANTGELFF
CDR3 DNA: TGTGCCAGCAGTCGACAGGCGCGCGCGAACACCGGGGAGCTGTTTTTT

D gene: .
clone size: .
V gene: TRBV6-4
J gene: TRBJ2-1
CDR3 protein: CASSDRQVSEQFF
CDR3 DNA: TGTGCCAGCAGTGACCGACAGGTCAGTGAGCAGTTCTTC

D gene: TRBD1
clone size: .
V gene: TRBV28
J gene: TRBJ2-3
CDR3 protein: CASRLPGQNTDTQYF
CDR3 DNA: TGTGCCAGCAGACTACCGGGACAGAACACAGATACGCAGTATTTT

D gene: TRBD2
clone size: .
V gene: TRBV3-1/TRBV3-2
J gene: TRBJ2-2
CDR3 protein: CASSPTSGPTYANTGELFF
CDR3 DNA: TGTGCCAGCAGCCCGACTAGCGGGCCCACTTACGCGAACACCGGGGAGCTGTTTTTT

D gene: TRBD2
clone size: .
V gene: TRBV27
J gene: TRBJ2-7
CDR3 protein: CATRSLAGGYEQYF
CDR3 DNA: TGTGCCACGAGGAGCCTAGCGGGAGGGTACGAGCAGTACTTC

D gene: .
clone size: .
V gene: TRBV28
J gene: TRBJ1-4
CDR3 protein: CASSLDGGTTNEKLFF
CDR3 DNA: TGTGCCAGCAGTTTGGATGGGGGGACAACTAATGAAAAACTGTTTTTT

D gene: TRBD1
clone size: .
V gene: TRBV7-9
J gene: TRBJ1-6
CDR3 protein: CASSSDRVAYNSPLHF
CDR3 DNA: TGTGCCAGCAGCTCCGACAGGGTGGCCTATAATTCACCCCTCCACTTT

D gene: .
clone size: .
V gene: TRBV28
J gene: TRBJ2-1
CDR3 protein: CASSLSPRWPSGFF
CDR3 DNA: TGTGCCAGCAGCCTTAGCCCGCGTTGGCCATCCGGATTCTTC

D gene: .
clone size: .
V gene: TRBV4-3
J gene: TRBJ1-1
CDR3 protein: CASSQDSGGAGGTEAFF
CDR3 DNA: TGCGCCAGCAGCCAAGATTCGGGAGGCGCCGGGGGCACTGAAGCTTTCTTT

D gene: .
clone size: .
V gene: TRBV14
J gene: TRBJ2-1
CDR3 protein: CASSQDPVFYNEQFF
CDR3 DNA: TGTGCCAGCAGCCAAGACCCAGTTTTCTACAATGAGCAGTTCTTC

D gene: TRBD2
clone size: .
V gene: TRBV6-1
J gene: TRBJ2-3
CDR3 protein: CASSELSSGRTDTQYF
CDR3 DNA: TGTGCCAGCAGTGAACTGAGTAGCGGGAGAACAGATACGCAGTATTTT

D gene: .
clone size: .
V gene: TRBV2
J gene: TRBJ1-4
CDR3 protein: CASRERQRLRSTNEKLFF
CDR3 DNA: TGTGCCAGCAGGGAAAGACAGAGACTGCGATCAACTAATGAAAAACTGTTTTTT

D gene: .
clone size: .
V gene: TRBV27
J gene: TRBJ2-7
CDR3 protein: CASSLSVVPRGREQYF
CDR3 DNA: TGTGCCAGCAGTTTATCAGTTGTTCCTCGAGGCCGGGAGCAGTACTTC

D gene: .
clone size: .
V gene: TRBV7-3
J gene: TRBJ1-5
CDR3 protein: CASSLREGWPQHF
CDR3 DNA: TGTGCCAGCAGCTTAAGGGAGGGTTGGCCCCAGCATTTT

D gene: TRBD2
clone size: once
V gene: TRBV4-3
J gene: TRBJ2-7
CDR3 protein: CASSQASSGSYEQYF
CDR3 DNA: TGCGCCAGCAGCCAAGCGTCTAGCGGGAGTTACGAGCAGTACTTC